What follows describes a single T cell receptor beta chain. The data originate from a study of OX40 agonist ivuxolimab in advanced cancers. Germline-derived CDR1 and CDR2 are LNHDA and SQIVND (reference sequence). Trimming shortened V by 3 bases and J by 5 bases, and 10 bases separated the two germline ends. This CDR3 is built from 14 residues. The assay was immunoSEQ multiplex PCR, and TCRdb's table has in-frame clones only and misses some. The sample lists tens of thousands of clones; around 86% were seen once. The source was CD4+ or CD8+ T cells sorted from blood, collected in a trial of the OX40 agonist ivuxolimab. V gene TRBV19 combines with J gene TRBJ2-2; D is uncertain. This receptor was obtained from an adult with an advanced solid tumor such as melanoma, head and neck, liver or kidney cancer. The DNA of the CDR3 is TGTGCCAGTAGTATCCAGACCAGGACCGGGGAGCTGTTTTTT. Its translation is CASSIQTRTGELFF.